This TCR beta chain was obtained from a study of T cell changes during pregnancy in multiple sclerosis. This CDR3 contains 14 residues. V gave up 0 bases and J gave up 7 bases, with 13 bases separating them. Germline lookup yields CDR1 GTSNPN and CDR2 SVGIG (reference sequence). Data came from immunoSEQ multiplex PCR; TCRdb stores just in-frame clones and leaves some out. The sample records tens of thousands of clones, 90% to 95% being singletons. The chain carries TRBV30 and TRBJ1-5; no definite D call. The TCR sequence derives from a female donor in good health, enrolled as a control in a pregnancy study. Material: peripheral blood, obtained in the second trimester of pregnancy. The CDR3, as DNA: TGTGCCTGGAGTGTAGGTGGGAGTACGCAGCCCCAGCATTTT. Its translation: CAWSVGGSTQPQHF.